This passage covers 12 T cell receptor beta chains from one sample sequenced in a study of T cell responses to AZD1222 COVID-19 vaccine. Profiled with immunoSEQ multiplex PCR; TCRdb holds only in-frame clones, not every one. Of about 270,000 clones listed, around 93% were seen once; the top ten hold 0.55%. Sequencing was performed on peripheral blood, taken 28 days after the second AZD1222 dose. The receptors were gathered from an adult who received the AZD1222 COVID-19 vaccine.

The chain links TRBV9 to TRBJ2-2, with TRBD2 matching 7 bases. Per germline, CDR1 SGDLS and CDR2 YYNGEE. With 6 bases clipped from V and 0 bases from J, the junction kept 5 bases outside the gene matches. The CDR3 sequence is 15 residues long. The CDR3 sequence: CASKPGGSNTGELFF. The CDR3 nucleotides read TGTGCCAGCAAACCGGGGGGATCGAACACCGGGGAGCTGTTTTTT.

This chain uses TRBV18 with TRBJ2-7; D possibly corresponds to TRBD2 (6 bases). Trimming removed 0 bases from V and 7 bases from J, with 13 bases in between. Per germline, CDR1 KGHSH and CDR2 LQKENI. The CDR3 extends over 14 amino acids. CDR3 nucleotides: TGTGCCAGCTCACCACCGATACGGACTACGGAGCAGTACTTC. Its translation is CASSPPIRTTEQYF.

The chain recombines TRBV25-1 with TRBJ2-3; D tentatively reads TRBD1 or TRBD2 (5 bases each). The germline gives CDR1 MGHDK, CDR2 SYGVNS. The CDR3 contains 14 residues. V was pared by 5 bases and J by 4 bases, with 13 bases between. The DNA of the CDR3 is TGTGCCAGCAGTATGCCAGGGAGCGCAGATACGCAGTATTTT. Translation gives CASSMPGSADTQYF.

The chain combines TRBV29-1 with TRBJ1-1; 7 nucleotides match TRBD1. Germline lookup yields CDR1 SQVTM and CDR2 ANQGSEA. Losses at the gene ends were 4 bases for V and 1 base for J; bases not matched to a gene: 6. There are 14 residues in the CDR3. CDR3 bases: TGCAGCGTTGGGACAGGTTCCACGAACACTGAAGCTTTCTTT. Protein product: CSVGTGSTNTEAFF.

The table lists this clone with a count of one. The chain uses TRBV7-8 and TRBJ1-1; D gene ambiguous. Trimming removed 5 bases from V and 1 base from J, with 8 bases in between. Per the germline V gene, CDR1 is SGHVS and CDR2 is FQNEAQ. The CDR3 is 13 amino acids. The CDR3, as DNA: TGTGCCAGCAGCCGTGATTGGAACACTGAAGCTTTCTTT. The encoded protein is CASSRDWNTEAFF.

The CDR3 DNA is TGTGCCAGCAGCGTAGGAGATAGCGGGATTACCGGGGAGCTGTTTTTT. Its translation: CASSVGDSGITGELFF. The rearrangement uses TRBV9 and TRBJ2-2, with 8 bases aligning to TRBD2. Germline V gene lookup returns CDR1 SGDLS and CDR2 YYNGEE. The CDR3 loop spans 16 amino acids. J gave up 5 bases and V 0 bases, and 6 bases lay outside the gene matches. Combining the CDR3 with reference TRBV9 and TRBJ2-2 gives the whole variable domain DSGVTQTPKHLITATGQRVTLRCSPRSGDLSVYWYQQSLDQGLQFLIQYYNGEERAKGNILERFSAQQFPDLHSELNLSSLELGDSALYFCASSVGDSGITGELFFGEGSRLTVL.

The sample holds one count of this clone. The genes are TRBV2 and TRBJ2-7, with TRBD1 matching over 11 bases. Germline CDR1 SNHLY, CDR2 FYNNEI. This CDR3 has 12 residues. V gave up 6 bases and J gave up 6 bases; unmatched junction bases: 1. The CDR3 DNA follows: TGTGCCAGCAGGGGACAGGGGGTCGAGCAGTACTTC. Translation gives CASRGQGVEQYF.

The chain links TRBV28 to TRBJ1-1, with TRBD1 as a possible D gene (6 bases). CDR1 and CDR2 from the germline V gene are MDHEN and SYDVKM. With 2 bases removed from V and 4 bases from J, the gap between germline ends came to 8 bases. This CDR3 has 13 amino acids. The DNA of the CDR3 is TGTGCCAGCAGTTTAGTAGGGGGCACTGAAGCTTTCTTT. Translated, it gives CASSLVGGTEAFF.

This sequence joins TRBV5-4 and TRBJ1-1, with D unresolved. Between the trimmed V and J ends, which lost 4 bases and 1 base, there was a span of 8 bases. This CDR3 has 13 amino acids. Germline CDR1 reads SGHNT; CDR2 reads YYREEE (reference sequence). In DNA, the CDR3 is TGTGCCAGCAGCACGGACTCGAACACTGAAGCTTTCTTT. Translated, it gives CASSTDSNTEAFF.

The rearrangement joins TRBV11-1 to TRBJ2-7; TRBD2 matches 9 bases. The CDR3 has 16 residues. The trim removed 5 bases at V and 2 bases at J, leaving 10 bases unmatched. CDR1 SGHAT and CDR2 FQDESV come from the germline V gene (reference sequence). This CDR3 is CASSEVSGGRPYEQYF. Written as DNA, the CDR3 is TGTGCCAGCAGCGAAGTCAGCGGGGGGAGACCCTACGAGCAGTACTTC.

This chain links TRBV28 with TRBJ1-6; D is perhaps TRBD1 (5 bases). The germline V and J ends were trimmed by 2 bases and 0 bases, with 17 bases remaining between them. Germline V gene lookup returns CDR1 MDHEN and CDR2 SYDVKM. The CDR3 contains 19 residues. The CDR3 region is CASSLRGLRGSSYNSPLHF. CDR3 DNA: TGTGCCAGCAGTTTAAGGGGTCTCCGGGGGAGCTCCTATAATTCACCCCTCCACTTT.

The chain uses TRBV5-6 and TRBJ1-3; no firm D call. This CDR3 comprises 15 residues. V shed 4 bases and J shed 0 bases, with 11 bases lying between them. In germline, CDR1 is SGHDT, CDR2 YYEEEE. For the CDR3, the DNA is TGTGCCAGCAGCGTCCGGGTCTTCTCTGGAAACACCATATATTTT. Translating gives CASSVRVFSGNTIYF.